The present T cell receptor beta chain was sequenced within a study of cytomegalovirus exposure and HLA in healthy donors. Produced via immunoSEQ multiplex PCR; TCRdb's table is partial and in-frame only. The data contain fewer than 75,000 clones, approximately 96% of them singletons. Findings of the study overall: Most TCR sequences were seen very rarely across donors, but some public TCRs occurred in many. Within the 120 or so validation repertoires, first-cohort TCR clusters tended to co-occur, according to a later analysis. CMV antigen specificity of three CMV-associated chains was confirmed in vitro.

As for this clone: Its antigen is unknown.

The specimen was PBMCs. The sequence was obtained from a man younger than 35 in good health and CMV-seronegative.

DNA for the CDR3: TGCGCCAGCAGCTCCTCAGGACAGGGGGCGAGCAATGAGCAGTTCTTC. Protein: CASSSSGQGASNEQFF. The chain joins TRBV5-1 to TRBJ2-1; 11 bases match TRBD1. From germline, CDR1 is SGHRS and CDR2 YFSETQ. The junction had 8 bases not matched to a gene; V was cut back by 3 bases and J by 6 bases. The CDR3 covers 16 residues.